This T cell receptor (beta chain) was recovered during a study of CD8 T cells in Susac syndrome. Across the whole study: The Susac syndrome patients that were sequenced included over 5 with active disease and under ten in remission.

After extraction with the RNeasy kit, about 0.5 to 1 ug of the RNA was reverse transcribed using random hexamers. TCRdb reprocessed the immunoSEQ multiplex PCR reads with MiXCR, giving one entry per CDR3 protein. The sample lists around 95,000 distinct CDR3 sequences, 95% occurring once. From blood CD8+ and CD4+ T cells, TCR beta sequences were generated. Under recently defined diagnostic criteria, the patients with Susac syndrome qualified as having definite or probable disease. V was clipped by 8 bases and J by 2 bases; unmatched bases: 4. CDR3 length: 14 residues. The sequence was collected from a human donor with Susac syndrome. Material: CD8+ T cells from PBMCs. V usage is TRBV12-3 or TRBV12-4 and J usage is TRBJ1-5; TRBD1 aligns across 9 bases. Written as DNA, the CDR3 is TGTGCCAGCCGGGGACAGGGAGGCAATCAGCCCCAGCATTTT. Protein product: CASRGQGGNQPQHF.